Below are 7 T cell receptor beta chains sequenced from a single sample in a study of shared clonotypes between healthy human individuals. Here immunoSEQ multiplex PCR was the method, and the copy in TCRdb shows in-frame clones only, minus some. The table has about 2.3 million clones, approximately 95% seen once. Sequencing was done on a sample of naive CD4+ T cells from PBMCs. Subset reported: CD45RA+ positively selected. The source is a young man in good health. Some clones in this sample may be carry-over from other donors' samples.

This rearrangement joins TRBV15 to TRBJ2-2, with TRBD1 matching 7 bases. CDR1 LNHNV and CDR2 YYDKDF come from the germline V gene (reference sequence). This CDR3 contains 15 residues. The V segment lost 5 bases and the J segment 2 bases; nucleotides outside the gene matches: 5. The CDR3 loop reads CATSVHRGNTGELFF. The CDR3 nucleotides read TGTGCCACCAGCGTGCACAGGGGTAACACCGGGGAGCTGTTTTTT.

This sequence joins TRBV20-1 and TRBJ2-1; D remains ambiguous. The CDR3 is made up of 11 amino acids. Trimming took 2 bases from V and 4 from J, leaving 3 bases between them. CDR1 and CDR2 (germline): DFQATT, SNEGSKA (reference sequence). The CDR3 sequence: CSARIYNEQFF. The CDR3 DNA sequence: TGCAGTGCTAGAATTTACAATGAGCAGTTCTTC.

The gene calls are TRBV6-5 and TRBJ2-7; 7 positions match TRBD2. This CDR3 region has 13 residues. The germline V gene encodes CDR1 MNHEY and CDR2 SVGAGI. Losses at the gene ends were 2 bases for V and 5 bases for J; bases not matched to a gene: 3. The CDR3 loop is CASSYGRENEQYF. The CDR3, as DNA: TGTGCCAGCAGTTACGGGCGGGAGAACGAGCAGTACTTC.

This chain uses TRBV5-1 with TRBJ2-7; TRBD1 matches 8 bases. Germline CDR1 and CDR2: SGHRS and YFSETQ. Trimming at V came to 2 bases and at J to 3 bases, leaving 4 bases not matched to a gene. This CDR3 region has 14 residues. In nucleotides, the CDR3 is TGCGCCAGCAGCTTAGACAGGGGCGACTACGAGCAGTACTTC. It translates to CASSLDRGDYEQYF.

The J gene is TRBJ2-5, the V gene TRBV2; D may be TRBD2 (6 bases). Trimming pared 6 bases from V and 4 bases from J, leaving 21 bases between. This CDR3 comprises 16 residues. In germline, CDR1 is SNHLY, CDR2 FYNNEI. Written as DNA, the CDR3 is TGTGCCAGCAGACGGCGGGCGGGAAGAGTCTCAGAGACCCAGTACTTC. Protein: CASRRRAGRVSETQYF.

Turning to this clone: The same CDR3 also results from other DNA sequences found in this sample. The chain couples TRBV7-9 to TRBJ1-1; the D is unclear. The CDR3 loop spans 13 amino acids. The ends were cut back, 5 bases at V and 1 base at J, with 8 bases in the middle. The V gene's germline CDR1 is SEHNR and CDR2 FQNEAQ (reference sequence). The chain's CDR3 is CASSQDWNTEAFF. CDR3 coding DNA: TGTGCCAGCAGCCAGGACTGGAACACTGAAGCTTTCTTT.

The chain couples TRBV7-2 to TRBJ1-4, with TRBD1 matching 11 bases. Germline CDR1 and CDR2: SGHTA and FQGNSA. The ends lost 3 bases at V and 8 bases at J; junction bases unmatched: 5. The CDR3 runs 15 residues. The DNA for the CDR3 is TGTGCCAGCAGCTTCGTCGGGACAGGGGGAGAAAAACTGTTTTTT. Translated, it gives CASSFVGTGGEKLFF.